These T cell receptor beta chains were read from a single sample in a study of CD4 T cells in relation to SARS-CoV-2 and coronaviruses. Libraries were prepared by immunoSEQ multiplex PCR; TCRdb keeps only in-frame clonotypes and omits some of them. The top ten hold approximately 0.25% of the sample, which has about 68,000 clones, just over 90% seen once. Sequenced material: naive CD4+ T cells from PBMCs. These receptors originate from a human donor in good health. Both conserved end residues are part of each CDR3. Each record gives: CDR3 DNA, CDR3 protein, clone size, D gene, V gene, J gene. D genes are given only for firm matches. Size tells how often a clone was seen (once, few, many) or the class of an expanded clone, and some rows leave it out.

TGTGCCAGCAGCGTTCAGGGGGGCACCCATCAGGAGACCCAGTACTTC	CASSVQGGTHQETQYF	-	-	TRBV9	TRBJ2-5
TGTGCCAGCAGCTTCGCACCAGGGAGCTCCTACAATGAGCAGTTCTTC	CASSFAPGSSYNEQFF	-	-	TRBV7-3	TRBJ2-1
TGTGCCACCAGCAGAGTGTCAGGTCCGTCAGGGGAGCAGTACTTC	CATSRVSGPSGEQYF	-	-	TRBV15	TRBJ2-7
TGTGCCAGCAGCTTGGGGAGGAAGACAGTTTTCTCCTACAATGAGCAGTTCTTC	CASSLGRKTVFSYNEQFF	-	-	TRBV11-2	TRBJ2-1
TGTGCCAGCAGCCCCACCCGGGAACACTACGAGCAGTACTTC	CASSPTREHYEQYF	-	-	TRBV27	TRBJ2-7
TGTGCCAGCAGCCAAGGGTTAGTAGGACAGGCGAACTCTGGGGCCAACGTCCTGACTTTC	CASSQGLVGQANSGANVLTF	-	TRBD1	TRBV3-1/TRBV3-2	TRBJ2-6
TGTGCCAGCAGCTTGGTACTAGCGGGGGGCACCTACGAGCAGTACTTC	CASSLVLAGGTYEQYF	few	TRBD2	TRBV5-4	TRBJ2-7
TGTGCCAAGAGGACAGGGTCCTCCTACGAGCAGTACTTC	CAKRTGSSYEQYF	-	TRBD1	TRBV9	TRBJ2-7
TGTGCCAGCAGCCGCGCCCCGCTAAGTGGCGAGCAGTACTTC	CASSRAPLSGEQYF	-	-	TRBV28	TRBJ2-7
TGTGCCAGCAGCCCCTCAGGGCCCTACAATGAGCAGTTCTTC	CASSPSGPYNEQFF	once	-	TRBV3-1/TRBV3-2	TRBJ2-1
TGTGCCAGCAGCGTAGCTCCGGGACAGGGAGAAAAACTGTTTTTT	CASSVAPGQGEKLFF	-	TRBD1	TRBV9	TRBJ1-4
TGTGCCATCCCAAGTAGCGGGACTAGCGGGGGACAGAACACCGGGGAGCTGTTTTTT	CAIPSSGTSGGQNTGELFF	once	TRBD2	TRBV10-3	TRBJ2-2
TGTGCCAGCAGCAAACTAGCGGGAGGGCCCCGCTCCTACAATGAGCAGTTCTTC	CASSKLAGGPRSYNEQFF	-	TRBD2	TRBV9	TRBJ2-1
TGTGCCAGCAAAAGACAGGGATTCTACGAGCAGTACTTC	CASKRQGFYEQYF	once	TRBD1	TRBV28	TRBJ2-7
TGTGCCAGCAGTTACTCGTCAGGGAGTACTGAAGCTTTCTTT	CASSYSSGSTEAFF	-	-	TRBV6-5	TRBJ1-1
TGTGCCACCAGTGATTTCGGCAATGAGCAGTTCTTC	CATSDFGNEQFF	-	-	TRBV24-1	TRBJ2-1
TGCGCCAGCAGCCGTAACGCGGCCGCTATACCAAACATTCAGTACTTC	CASSRNAAAIPNIQYF	-	-	TRBV5-1	TRBJ2-4
TGTGCCAGCAGTCGTAGCCAGCCCCAGCATTTT	CASSRSQPQHF	-	-	TRBV12-3/TRBV12-4	TRBJ1-5
TGCAGTGCTAGTAGCTGGCCTAGCAATCAGCCCCAGCATTTT	CSASSWPSNQPQHF	-	-	TRBV20-1	TRBJ1-5
TGTGCCATCAGCTCGACGGGAGCGGGGGTTTACACAGATACGCAGTATTTT	CAISSTGAGVYTDTQYF	-	TRBD2	TRBV10-3	TRBJ2-3
TGTGCCAGCAGCCCCAGGAACCTGAACACTGAAGCTTTCTTT	CASSPRNLNTEAFF	-	-	TRBV3-1/TRBV3-2	TRBJ1-1
TGTGCCAGCAGCTTATTTCTAGCGGGGTACAATGAGCAGTTCTTC	CASSLFLAGYNEQFF	-	TRBD2	TRBV7-2	TRBJ2-1
TGTGCCACCAGCAGACAGGGGGCCCACTACGAGCAGTACTTC	CATSRQGAHYEQYF	-	TRBD1	TRBV15	TRBJ2-7
TGTGCCAGCAGCTTTCGGGGGGAGAATCAGCCCCAGCATTTT	CASSFRGENQPQHF	-	-	TRBV7-2	TRBJ1-5
TGCGCCAGCAGCTTGGGTGGAGGGTTGAGCTCTGGAAACACCATATATTTT	CASSLGGGLSSGNTIYF	once	-	TRBV5-1	TRBJ1-3
TGTGCCAGCAGTCCGAGGACAGGGCCGGAGACCCAGTACTTC	CASSPRTGPETQYF	-	TRBD1	TRBV6-6	TRBJ2-5
TGCGCCAGCAGCTTTCCTGGGGGGGCGACGGATACGCAGTATTTT	CASSFPGGATDTQYF	-	-	TRBV5-1	TRBJ2-3
TGTGCCAGCAGTGGCCGGACGCAGGGAAGTGCGACTAATGAAAAACTGTTTTTT	CASSGRTQGSATNEKLFF	-	-	TRBV6-1	TRBJ1-4
TGTGCCAGCAGCCCAAAGGGACAGGGTTGGCAGACCCAGTACTTC	CASSPKGQGWQTQYF	-	TRBD1	TRBV27	TRBJ2-5
TGTGCCTGGATCTCTCCTGATGCCAGGGCCTACAATGAGCAGTTCTTC	CAWISPDARAYNEQFF	-	-	TRBV30	TRBJ2-1
TGTGCCAGCAGCTTAGTCTACGGGCGGAACCCGGGCACTGAAGCTTTCTTT	CASSLVYGRNPGTEAFF	-	-	TRBV7-9	TRBJ1-1
TGTGCCACCAGCAGCAGGACAGGTTACGAGCAGTACTTC	CATSSRTGYEQYF	-	TRBD1	TRBV15	TRBJ2-7
TGTGCCATCAGAGTTACAGGGGCTGGGGCAGATACGCAGTATTTT	CAIRVTGAGADTQYF	-	TRBD1	TRBV10-3	TRBJ2-3
TGTGCCAGCAGTCCTAACAGGGCGGATGGCTACACCTTC	CASSPNRADGYTF	-	-	TRBV12-3/TRBV12-4	TRBJ1-2
TGTGCCAGTAGCAAGATCTCAGGGAGCACTGAAGCTTTCTTT	CASSKISGSTEAFF	-	-	TRBV19	TRBJ1-1
TGTGCCAGCAGTTACTCGAGTACAGGGATCGAGCAGTACTTC	CASSYSSTGIEQYF	-	-	TRBV6-6	TRBJ2-7
TGCGCCAGCAGCTTGGAAGAGACCCAGTACTTC	CASSLEETQYF	-	-	TRBV5-1	TRBJ2-5
TGTGCCAGCAGTTTGGGGGGCGCGGGTCAGCCCCAGCATTTT	CASSLGGAGQPQHF	-	-	TRBV27	TRBJ1-5
TGTGCCAGCAGCTTTCGGGGGATTGGGATCTTC	CASSFRGIGIF	-	-	TRBV7-2	TRBJ1-2
TGCAGCGTTGAAGCCACCTACCGTGAGCAGTTCTTC	CSVEATYREQFF	-	-	TRBV29-1	TRBJ2-1
TGTGCCAGTAGTGTGGGATTCAGGGGCGAGCAGTACTTC	CASSVGFRGEQYF	-	-	TRBV19	TRBJ2-7
TGTGCCAGCATGCTGTCCTACGAGCAGTACTTC	CASMLSYEQYF	-	-	TRBV6-5	TRBJ2-7
TGTGCCAGCAGCTTACTGACAAGGTTGAACACTGAAGCTTTCTTT	CASSLLTRLNTEAFF	-	-	TRBV7-9	TRBJ1-1
TGTGCCAGCAGCCAAGAACAGGGTTCGGTGTTCTTC	CASSQEQGSVFF	once	-	TRBV4-2	TRBJ2-1
TGCGCCAGCAGCACCCAGGGTAACGAGCAGTACTTC	CASSTQGNEQYF	-	-	TRBV5-1	TRBJ2-7
TGCAGCGCACTGACGGGGACAGACTATGGCTACACCTTC	CSALTGTDYGYTF	few	TRBD1	TRBV29-1	TRBJ1-2
TGTGCCAGCACGGGACAGGGGATAACAGATACGCAGTATTTT	CASTGQGITDTQYF	once	TRBD1	TRBV2	TRBJ2-3
TGTGCCACCAGTGATTCCCCAGGGAAAAGTGAAAACATTCAGTACTTC	CATSDSPGKSENIQYF	-	-	TRBV24-1	TRBJ2-4
TGTGCCAGTACCACGGGTAGGGCACACATTGAAGCTTTCTTT	CASTTGRAHIEAFF	-	-	TRBV19	TRBJ1-1
TGTGCCAGCAGCCACCTCACCTTGACAGGGGTCGGCTACACCTTC	CASSHLTLTGVGYTF	-	TRBD1	TRBV3-1/TRBV3-2	TRBJ1-2
TGTGCCACCAGTGACAAGGGTCCCTTGCTGGGAGAGACCCAGTACTTC	CATSDKGPLLGETQYF	-	-	TRBV24-1	TRBJ2-5
TGTGCCAGCAGCATCGCCCGGGACAGGGGGCCCCCGCAGTACTTC	CASSIARDRGPPQYF	-	TRBD1	TRBV7-8	TRBJ2-7
TGCGCCAGCAGTATCCAGGGGGGTACCGGGGAGCTGTTTTTT	CASSIQGGTGELFF	-	-	TRBV5-1	TRBJ2-2
TGTGCCAGCTCACCCGGACAGGGGGGCACAGATACGCAGTATTTT	CASSPGQGGTDTQYF	-	TRBD1	TRBV18	TRBJ2-3
TGTGCCAGCAGTTTAAGTCGGCAGGGGAGCGCCGGGGAGCTGTTTTTT	CASSLSRQGSAGELFF	few	-	TRBV28	TRBJ2-2
TGTGCCAGCAGCGACAGGGGGTCGGGTGAAAAACTGTTTTTT	CASSDRGSGEKLFF	-	TRBD1	TRBV7-2	TRBJ1-4
TGCGCCAGCAGCTTGGACAGAGACACTGAAGCTTTCTTT	CASSLDRDTEAFF	-	-	TRBV5-1	TRBJ1-1